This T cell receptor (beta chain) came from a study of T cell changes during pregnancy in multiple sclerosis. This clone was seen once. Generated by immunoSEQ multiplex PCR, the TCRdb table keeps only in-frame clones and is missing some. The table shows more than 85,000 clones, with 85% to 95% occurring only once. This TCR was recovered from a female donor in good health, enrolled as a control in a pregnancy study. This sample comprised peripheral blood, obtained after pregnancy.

The CDR3 reads CASSERDRISYEQYF. The CDR3 nucleotides read TGTGCCAGCAGTGAAAGGGACAGAATCTCCTACGAGCAGTACTTC. The chain carries TRBV6-1 and TRBJ2-7, with TRBD1 matching over 7 bases. The trim removed 2 bases at V and 0 bases at J, leaving 4 bases unmatched. Germline CDR1 and CDR2: MNHNS and SASEGT. The CDR3 is 15 residues long.